A selection of T cell receptor beta chains follows, all from one sample in a study of T-cell reconstitution after alpha-beta-depleted transplantation in children. TCRdb recomputed calls from the PCR reads with MiXCR, one row per CDR3 protein. This sample yields some 600,000 distinct CDR3 sequences, of which 10% to 15% are seen a single time; approximately 2% belongs to the top ten. The specimen was PBMCs, mostly from graft donor cells, collected 360 days after TCRalphabeta/CD19-depleted stem cell transplant. These receptors all stem from a male patient aged 5 to 17 who had a stem cell transplant for acute myeloid leukemia, so the T cells may come from the graft donor. Each CDR3 is given with its conserved first and last residue. D genes are given only for firm matches. Clone size is shown for a subset of rows, as once, few, many or a class of expanded clone.

CDR3 DNA: TGCAGCGTTGGGGGGGCCCAAGAGACCCAGTACTTC
CDR3 protein: CSVGGAQETQYF
J gene: TRBJ2-5
clone size: many
V gene: TRBV29-1
D gene: NA

CDR3 DNA: TGTGCCAGCAGTTTGAAGCAAGAGACCCAGTACTTC
CDR3 protein: CASSLKQETQYF
J gene: TRBJ2-5
clone size: few
V gene: TRBV12-3/TRBV12-4
D gene: NA

CDR3 DNA: TGTGCCAGCAGCTCCGTCGGGGGCGAAAAACTGTTTTTT
CDR3 protein: CASSSVGGEKLFF
J gene: TRBJ1-4
clone size: few
V gene: TRBV7-2
D gene: NA

CDR3 DNA: TGCAGTGGCGGAGCGGCGGGGGTAGTTAGGGATGAGCAGTTCTTC
CDR3 protein: CSGGAAGVVRDEQFF
J gene: TRBJ2-1
clone size: NA
V gene: TRBV20-1
D gene: TRBD2

CDR3 DNA: TGCAGCTCCTACAGGGGAGGATGGAATGAGCAGTTCTTC
CDR3 protein: CSSYRGGWNEQFF
J gene: TRBJ2-1
clone size: few
V gene: TRBV29-1
D gene: NA

CDR3 DNA: TGTGCCAGCAGTTTGGCGGTGGATACGCAGTATTTT
CDR3 protein: CASSLAVDTQYF
J gene: TRBJ2-3
clone size: many
V gene: TRBV5-1
D gene: NA

CDR3 DNA: TGCGCCAGCAGCCAAAATCTAGGGACAGATACGCAGTATTTT
CDR3 protein: CASSQNLGTDTQYF
J gene: TRBJ2-3
clone size: once
V gene: TRBV4-3
D gene: NA

CDR3 DNA: TGTGCTAGTGGCCGCTCGGGCAGCTACGAGCAGTACTTC
CDR3 protein: CASGRSGSYEQYF
J gene: TRBJ2-7
clone size: NA
V gene: TRBV12-5
D gene: NA

CDR3 DNA: TGTGCCAGCAGTCTGGGTTCAAAGGGGTTTACTACCTACGAGCAGTACTTC
CDR3 protein: CASSLGSKGFTTYEQYF
J gene: TRBJ2-7
clone size: NA
V gene: TRBV6-5
D gene: NA

CDR3 DNA: TGTGCCAGCATTAAGGACCGGGCACAAGAGACCCAGTACTTC
CDR3 protein: CASIKDRAQETQYF
J gene: TRBJ2-5
clone size: NA
V gene: TRBV28
D gene: NA

CDR3 DNA: TGTGCCAGCAGTTACAGTTTTGGGGCTGAGCAGTACTTC
CDR3 protein: CASSYSFGAEQYF
J gene: TRBJ2-7
clone size: NA
V gene: TRBV6-5
D gene: NA

CDR3 DNA: TGCGCCAGCAGCTGGGGACAGGGGGCCGCTGGAAACACCATATATTTT
CDR3 protein: CASSWGQGAAGNTIYF
J gene: TRBJ1-3
clone size: NA
V gene: TRBV5-1
D gene: TRBD1

CDR3 DNA: TGTGCCAGTAGCCAGAGTGCAAAAGAGACCCAGTACTTC
CDR3 protein: CASSQSAKETQYF
J gene: TRBJ2-5
clone size: few
V gene: TRBV19
D gene: NA

CDR3 DNA: TGCGCCAGCAGCTTGACGGTCCCGGGGACACCCCTCCACTTT
CDR3 protein: CASSLTVPGTPLHF
J gene: TRBJ1-6
clone size: NA
V gene: TRBV5-1
D gene: NA

CDR3 DNA: TGCAGTGCTTGGCGGGGGGACGAGACCCAGTACTTC
CDR3 protein: CSAWRGDETQYF
J gene: TRBJ2-5
clone size: NA
V gene: TRBV20-1
D gene: TRBD2

CDR3 DNA: TGTGCCACCAGTGATATTAGCGGGAGTAGGGTCAATGAGCAGTTCTTC
CDR3 protein: CATSDISGSRVNEQFF
J gene: TRBJ2-1
clone size: NA
V gene: TRBV24-1
D gene: TRBD2

CDR3 DNA: TGTGCCAGCAGTTTTGAGGGGGTTCAGCCCCAGCATTTT
CDR3 protein: CASSFEGVQPQHF
J gene: TRBJ1-5
clone size: NA
V gene: TRBV28
D gene: NA

CDR3 DNA: TGTGCCAGCAGTACCGGGACAGGAGTCTCTGGGGCCAACGTCCTGACTTTC
CDR3 protein: CASSTGTGVSGANVLTF
J gene: TRBJ2-6
clone size: many
V gene: TRBV7-2
D gene: TRBD1

CDR3 DNA: TGCAGCGTTCGGAATAGCGGCATTCAGTACTTC
CDR3 protein: CSVRNSGIQYF
J gene: TRBJ2-4
clone size: many
V gene: TRBV29-1
D gene: NA

CDR3 DNA: TGCAGTGCTAGAGATCGAACAGGGGGCAGGCAGGGCTACACCTTC
CDR3 protein: CSARDRTGGRQGYTF
J gene: TRBJ1-2
clone size: NA
V gene: TRBV20-1
D gene: TRBD1

CDR3 DNA: TGTGCCAGCAGCTCTAGCGGGATCAGGACCGGGGAGCTGTTTTTT
CDR3 protein: CASSSSGIRTGELFF
J gene: TRBJ2-2
clone size: NA
V gene: TRBV7-3
D gene: TRBD2

CDR3 DNA: TGTGCCAGCAGCTTGACGTCTCTTTGGACAGATACGCAGTATTTT
CDR3 protein: CASSLTSLWTDTQYF
J gene: TRBJ2-3
clone size: few
V gene: TRBV7-3
D gene: NA

CDR3 DNA: TGTGCCAGCAGCAATTGGACAGGGGTCTACGAGCAGTACTTC
CDR3 protein: CASSNWTGVYEQYF
J gene: TRBJ2-7
clone size: NA
V gene: TRBV21-1
D gene: NA

CDR3 DNA: TGCAGCTTCCTATGGGGTCTGGACAATGAGCAGTTCTTC
CDR3 protein: CSFLWGLDNEQFF
J gene: TRBJ2-1
clone size: many
V gene: TRBV29-1
D gene: NA

CDR3 DNA: TGTGCCAGCAGTTACCCATCGTTTGGGACAGGGTCTCCACCCCTCCACTTT
CDR3 protein: CASSYPSFGTGSPPLHF
J gene: TRBJ1-6
clone size: few
V gene: TRBV6-2/TRBV6-3
D gene: TRBD1

CDR3 DNA: TGCAGCGCATCCGGGACAGGGCCCCTCGAGCAGTACTTC
CDR3 protein: CSASGTGPLEQYF
J gene: TRBJ2-7
clone size: few
V gene: TRBV29-1
D gene: TRBD1

CDR3 DNA: TGTGCCAGCAGGTCGGGCCAGACGGAATCAGCTTTCTTT
CDR3 protein: CASRSGQTESAFF
J gene: TRBJ1-1
clone size: few
V gene: TRBV6-2/TRBV6-3
D gene: NA

CDR3 DNA: TGCAGCGTTGTGAGGCTAGCGGGCCCCGTGGCCTACAATGAGCAGTTCTTC
CDR3 protein: CSVVRLAGPVAYNEQFF
J gene: TRBJ2-1
clone size: many
V gene: TRBV29-1
D gene: TRBD2